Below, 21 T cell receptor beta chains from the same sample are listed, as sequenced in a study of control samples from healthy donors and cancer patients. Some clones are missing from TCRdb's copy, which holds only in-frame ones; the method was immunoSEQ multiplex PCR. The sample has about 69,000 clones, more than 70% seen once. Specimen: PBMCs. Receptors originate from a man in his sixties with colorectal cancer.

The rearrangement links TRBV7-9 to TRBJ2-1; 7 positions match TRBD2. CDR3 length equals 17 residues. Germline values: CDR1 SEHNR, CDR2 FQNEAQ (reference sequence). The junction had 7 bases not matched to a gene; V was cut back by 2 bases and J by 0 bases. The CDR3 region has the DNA TGTGCCAGCAGCTTAACAGCGGGGAGAAGCTCCTACAATGAGCAGTTCTTC. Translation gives CASSLTAGRSSYNEQFF. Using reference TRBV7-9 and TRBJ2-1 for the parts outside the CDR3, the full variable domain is DTGVSQNPRHKITKRGQNVTFRCDPISEHNRLYWYRQTLGQGPEFLTYFQNEAQLEKSRLLSDRFSAERPKGSFSTLEIQRTEQGDSAMYLCASSLTAGRSSYNEQFFGPGTRLTVL.

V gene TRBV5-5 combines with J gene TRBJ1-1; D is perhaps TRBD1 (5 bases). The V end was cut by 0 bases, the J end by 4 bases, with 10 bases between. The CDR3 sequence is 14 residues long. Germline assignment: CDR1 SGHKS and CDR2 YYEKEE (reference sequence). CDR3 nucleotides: TGTGCCAGCAGCTTGGGGTGGGGGGTCACTGAAGCTTTCTTT. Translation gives CASSLGWGVTEAFF.

This chain's CDR3 is CASSFVSGANVLTF. As DNA, the CDR3 is TGTGCCAGCAGCTTTGTGTCTGGGGCCAACGTCCTGACTTTC. The chain links TRBV11-2 to TRBJ2-6, with D unresolved. The V gene's germline CDR1 is SGHAT and CDR2 FQNNGV. Trimming cost V 3 bases and J 1 base, with 4 bases left between them. The CDR3 consists of 14 residues.

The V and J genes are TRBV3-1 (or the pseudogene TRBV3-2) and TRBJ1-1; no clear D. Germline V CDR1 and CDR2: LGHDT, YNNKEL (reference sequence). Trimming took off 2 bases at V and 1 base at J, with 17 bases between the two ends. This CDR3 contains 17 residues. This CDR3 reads CASSQLGRGLGNTEAFF. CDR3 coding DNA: TGTGCCAGCAGCCAACTCGGCCGCGGGTTGGGGAACACTGAAGCTTTCTTT.

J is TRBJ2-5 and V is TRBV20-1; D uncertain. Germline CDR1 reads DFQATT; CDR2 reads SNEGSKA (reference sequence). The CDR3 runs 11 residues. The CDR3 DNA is TGCAAAGCCCAGATTGGGGAGACCCAGTACTTC. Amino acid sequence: CKAQIGETQYF.

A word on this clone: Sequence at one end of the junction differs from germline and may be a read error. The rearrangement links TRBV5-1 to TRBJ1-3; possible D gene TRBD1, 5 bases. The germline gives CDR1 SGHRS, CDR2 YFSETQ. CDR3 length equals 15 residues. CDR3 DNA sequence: TGCGCCAGCAGGTTGGGGGTTGGTGTTGGAAACACCATATATTTT. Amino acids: CASRLGVGVGNTIYF.

The CDR3 DNA sequence: TGTGCCAGCAGTGAATGGGGGCTGGGGGGAAACACCATATATTTT. Protein product: CASSEWGLGGNTIYF. J is TRBJ1-3 and V is TRBV6-1; TRBD1 might be the D (6 bases). Trimming took 2 bases from V and 4 from J, leaving 12 bases between them. The germline V gene has CDR1 MNHNS and CDR2 SASEGT. This CDR3 spans 15 amino acids.

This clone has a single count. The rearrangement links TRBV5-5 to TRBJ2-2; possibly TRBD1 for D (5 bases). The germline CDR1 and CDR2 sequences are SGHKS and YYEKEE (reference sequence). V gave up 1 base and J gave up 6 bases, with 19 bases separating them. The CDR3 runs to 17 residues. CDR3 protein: CASSLRSPGYLAGELFF. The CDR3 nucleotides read TGTGCCAGCAGCTTGAGGTCTCCAGGGTACCTCGCCGGGGAGCTGTTTTTT. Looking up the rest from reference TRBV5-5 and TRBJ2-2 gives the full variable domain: DAGVTQSPTHLIKTRGQQVTLRCSPISGHKSVSWYQQVLGQGPQFIFQYYEKEERGRGNFPDRFSARQFPNYSSELNVNALLLGDSALYLCASSLRSPGYLAGELFFGEGSRLTVL.

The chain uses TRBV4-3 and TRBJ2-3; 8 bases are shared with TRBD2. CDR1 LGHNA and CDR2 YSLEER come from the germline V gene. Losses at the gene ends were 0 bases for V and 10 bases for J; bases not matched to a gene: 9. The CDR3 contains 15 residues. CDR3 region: CASSQERSGGSAQYF. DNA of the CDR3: TGCGCCAGCAGCCAAGAGAGGAGCGGGGGTTCCGCGCAGTATTTT.

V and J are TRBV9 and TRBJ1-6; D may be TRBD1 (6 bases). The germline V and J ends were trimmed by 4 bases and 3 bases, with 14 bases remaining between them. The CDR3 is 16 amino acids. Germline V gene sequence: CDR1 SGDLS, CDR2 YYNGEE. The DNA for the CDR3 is TGTGCCAGCAGCCCCTCGGACAGCCTCTATAATTCACCCCTCCACTTT. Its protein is CASSPSDSLYNSPLHF.

CDR3 sequence (DNA): TGTGCCAGCAGCTCTCTGGGGGGACAGGGGGGATCACCCCTCCACTTT. Protein: CASSSLGGQGGSPLHF. V is TRBV11-2 and J is TRBJ1-6, with TRBD1 identical over 11 bases. Germline V lookup: CDR1 SGHAT, CDR2 FQNNGV. The ends lost 4 bases at V and 10 bases at J; junction bases unmatched: 9. This CDR3 has 16 amino acids. Looking up the rest from reference TRBV11-2 and TRBJ1-6 gives the full variable domain: EAGVAQSPRYKIIEKRQSVAFWCNPISGHATLYWYQQILGQGPKLLIQFQNNGVVDDSQLPKDRFSAERLKGVDSTLKIQPAKLEDSAVYLCASSSLGGQGGSPLHFGNGTRLTVT.

In DNA, the CDR3 is TGTGCCAGTACCCCGTCCCCAGGGGGGTATGGCTACACCTTC. This encodes CASTPSPGGYGYTF. The rearrangement joins TRBV19 to TRBJ1-2; 7 positions agree with TRBD1. Losses at the gene ends were 7 bases for V and 5 bases for J; bases not matched to a gene: 10. CDR3 length: 14 residues. Germline V gene lookup returns CDR1 LNHDA and CDR2 SQIVND (reference sequence).

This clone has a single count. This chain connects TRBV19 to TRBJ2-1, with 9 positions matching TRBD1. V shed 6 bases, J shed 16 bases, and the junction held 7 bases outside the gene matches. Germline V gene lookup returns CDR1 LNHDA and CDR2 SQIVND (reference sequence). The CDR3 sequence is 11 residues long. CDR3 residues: CASSRGQGQFF. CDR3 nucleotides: TGTGCCAGTAGCCGTGGACAGGGGCAATTCTTC.

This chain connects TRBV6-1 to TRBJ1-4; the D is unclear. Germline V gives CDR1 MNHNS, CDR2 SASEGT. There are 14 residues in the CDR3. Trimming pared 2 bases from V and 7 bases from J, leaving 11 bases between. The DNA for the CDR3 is TGTGCCAGCAGTGAACTGGGTTTCGGTGAAAAACTGTTTTTT. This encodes CASSELGFGEKLFF.

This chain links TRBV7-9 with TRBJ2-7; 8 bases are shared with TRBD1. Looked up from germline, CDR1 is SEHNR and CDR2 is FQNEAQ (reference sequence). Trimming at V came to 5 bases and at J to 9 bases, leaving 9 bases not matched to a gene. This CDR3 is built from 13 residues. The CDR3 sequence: CASSPTAGGLQYF. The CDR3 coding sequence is TGTGCCAGCAGCCCAACCGCAGGGGGCCTGCAGTACTTC.

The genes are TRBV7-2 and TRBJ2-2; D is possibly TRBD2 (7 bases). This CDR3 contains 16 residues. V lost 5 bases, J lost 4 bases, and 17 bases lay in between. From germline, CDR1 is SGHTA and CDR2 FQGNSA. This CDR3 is CASSQGRAGATGELFF. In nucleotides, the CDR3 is TGTGCCAGCAGCCAGGGACGGGCGGGGGCCACCGGGGAGCTGTTTTTT.

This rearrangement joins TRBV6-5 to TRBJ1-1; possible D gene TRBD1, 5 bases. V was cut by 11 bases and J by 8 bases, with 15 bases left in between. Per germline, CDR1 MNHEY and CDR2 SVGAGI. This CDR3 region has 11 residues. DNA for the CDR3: TGTGCCTACAGGACCCCCCTGGAAGCTTTCTTT. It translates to CAYRTPLEAFF.

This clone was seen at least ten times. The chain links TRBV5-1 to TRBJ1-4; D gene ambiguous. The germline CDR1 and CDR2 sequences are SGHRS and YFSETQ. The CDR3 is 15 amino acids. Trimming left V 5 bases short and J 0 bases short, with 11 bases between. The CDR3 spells CASRPIVTTNEKLFF. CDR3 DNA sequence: TGCGCCAGCAGACCAATTGTAACAACTAATGAAAAACTGTTTTTT.

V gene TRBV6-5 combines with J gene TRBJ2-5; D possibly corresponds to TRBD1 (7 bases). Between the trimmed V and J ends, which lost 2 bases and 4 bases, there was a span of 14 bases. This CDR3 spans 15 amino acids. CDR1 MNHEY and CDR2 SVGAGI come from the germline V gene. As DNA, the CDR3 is TGTGCCAGCAGTTACCAGGGGGGTTTGGGAGAGACCCAGTACTTC. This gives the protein CASSYQGGLGETQYF.

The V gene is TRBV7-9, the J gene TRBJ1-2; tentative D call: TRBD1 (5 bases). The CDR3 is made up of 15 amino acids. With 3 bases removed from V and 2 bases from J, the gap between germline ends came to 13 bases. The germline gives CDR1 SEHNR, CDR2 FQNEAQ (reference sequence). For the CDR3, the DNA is TGTGCCAGCAGCTTCGGGGCCAGACGGAACTATGGCTACACCTTC. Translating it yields CASSFGARRNYGYTF.

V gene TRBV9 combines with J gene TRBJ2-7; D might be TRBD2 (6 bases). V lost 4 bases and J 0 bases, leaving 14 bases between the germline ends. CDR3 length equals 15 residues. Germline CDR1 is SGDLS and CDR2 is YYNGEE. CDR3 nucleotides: TGTGCCAGCAGCCCAGCCCCGGGGGTCTCCTACGAGCAGTACTTC. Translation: CASSPAPGVSYEQYF.